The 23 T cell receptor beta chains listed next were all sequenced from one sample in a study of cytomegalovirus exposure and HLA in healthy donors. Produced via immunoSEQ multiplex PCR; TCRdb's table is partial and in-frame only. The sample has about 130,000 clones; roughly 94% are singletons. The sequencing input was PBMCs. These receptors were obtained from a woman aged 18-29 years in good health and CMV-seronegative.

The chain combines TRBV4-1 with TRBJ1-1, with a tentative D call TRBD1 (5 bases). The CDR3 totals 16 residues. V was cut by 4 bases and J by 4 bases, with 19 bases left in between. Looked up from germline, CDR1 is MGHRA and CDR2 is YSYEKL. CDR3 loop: CASSPPGPGGGTEAFF. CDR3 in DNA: TGCGCCAGCAGCCCGCCCGGGCCCGGGGGGGGCACTGAAGCTTTCTTT.

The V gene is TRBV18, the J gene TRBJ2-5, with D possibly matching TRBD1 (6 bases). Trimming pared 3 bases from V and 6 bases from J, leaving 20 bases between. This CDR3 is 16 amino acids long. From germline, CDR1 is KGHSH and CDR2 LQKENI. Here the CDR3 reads CASSPPSNGQKKTQYF. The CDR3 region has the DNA TGTGCCAGCTCACCCCCCTCAAACGGACAGAAAAAGACCCAGTACTTC. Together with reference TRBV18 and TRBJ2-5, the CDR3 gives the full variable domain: NAGVMQNPRHLVRRRGQEARLRCSPMKGHSHVYWYRQLPEEGLKFMVYLQKENIIDESGMPKERFSAEFPKEGPSILRIQQVVRGDSAAYFCASSPPSNGQKKTQYFGPGTRLLVL.

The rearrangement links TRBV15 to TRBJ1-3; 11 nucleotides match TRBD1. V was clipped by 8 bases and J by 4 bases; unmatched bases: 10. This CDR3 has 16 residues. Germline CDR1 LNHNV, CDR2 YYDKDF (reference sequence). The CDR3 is CATGGQGVKKGNTIYF. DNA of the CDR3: TGTGCCACCGGGGGACAGGGGGTCAAAAAGGGAAACACCATATATTTT.

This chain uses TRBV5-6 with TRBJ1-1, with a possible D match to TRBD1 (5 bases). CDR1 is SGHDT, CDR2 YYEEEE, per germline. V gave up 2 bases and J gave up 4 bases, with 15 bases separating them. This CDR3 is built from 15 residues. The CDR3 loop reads CASSFFGAVTTEAFF. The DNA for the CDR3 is TGTGCCAGCAGCTTCTTTGGGGCAGTGACCACTGAAGCTTTCTTT.

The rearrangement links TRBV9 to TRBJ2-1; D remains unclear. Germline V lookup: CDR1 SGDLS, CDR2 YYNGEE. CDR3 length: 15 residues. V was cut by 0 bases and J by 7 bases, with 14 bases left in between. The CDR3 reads CASSVGSLSGNEQFF. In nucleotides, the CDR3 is TGTGCCAGCAGCGTAGGGTCGTTGTCCGGGAATGAGCAGTTCTTC.

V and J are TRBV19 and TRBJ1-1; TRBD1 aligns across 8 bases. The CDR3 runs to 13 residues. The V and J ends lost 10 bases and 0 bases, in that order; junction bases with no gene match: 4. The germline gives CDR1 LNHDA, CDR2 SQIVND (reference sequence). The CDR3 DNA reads TGTGCCACCAGGGACAGGATGAACACTGAAGCTTTCTTT. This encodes CATRDRMNTEAFF.

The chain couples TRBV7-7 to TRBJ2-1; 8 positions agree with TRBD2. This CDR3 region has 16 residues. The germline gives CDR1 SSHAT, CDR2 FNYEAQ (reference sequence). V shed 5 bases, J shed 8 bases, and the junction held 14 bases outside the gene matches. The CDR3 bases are TGTGCCAGCAGCCCGGTCCCCGGGGGGGCCGGGGATGAGCAGTTCTTC. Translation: CASSPVPGGAGDEQFF.

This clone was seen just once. CDR3 in amino acids: CASSPGGPYGYTF. The CDR3 DNA reads as TGTGCCAGCAGCCCGGGGGGGCCCTATGGCTACACCTTC. The chain recombines TRBV5-6 with TRBJ1-2; D is possibly TRBD1 (6 bases). CDR1 is SGHDT and CDR2 is YYEEEE in the germline V gene. This CDR3 is 13 amino acids long. V was pared by 4 bases and J by 4 bases, with 11 bases between.

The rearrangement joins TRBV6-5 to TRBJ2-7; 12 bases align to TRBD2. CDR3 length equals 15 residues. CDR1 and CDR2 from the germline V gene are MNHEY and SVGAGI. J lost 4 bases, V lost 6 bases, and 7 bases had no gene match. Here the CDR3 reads CASRAQLAGGYEQYF. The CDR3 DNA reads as TGTGCCAGCAGAGCCCAACTAGCGGGGGGTTACGAGCAGTACTTC.

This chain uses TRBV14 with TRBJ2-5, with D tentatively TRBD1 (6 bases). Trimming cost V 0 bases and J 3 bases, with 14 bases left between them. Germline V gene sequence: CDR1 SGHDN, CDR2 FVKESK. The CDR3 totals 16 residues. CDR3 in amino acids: CASSQEHLYREETQYF. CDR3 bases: TGTGCCAGCAGCCAAGAGCATCTTTACAGGGAAGAGACCCAGTACTTC.

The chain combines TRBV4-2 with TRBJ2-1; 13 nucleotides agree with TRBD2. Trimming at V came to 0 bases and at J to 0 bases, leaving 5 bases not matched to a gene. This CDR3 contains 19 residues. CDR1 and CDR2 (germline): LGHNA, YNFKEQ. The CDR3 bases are TGTGCCAGCAGCCAAGATCGGGGACTAGCGGGGAGCTCCTACAATGAGCAGTTCTTC. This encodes CASSQDRGLAGSSYNEQFF.

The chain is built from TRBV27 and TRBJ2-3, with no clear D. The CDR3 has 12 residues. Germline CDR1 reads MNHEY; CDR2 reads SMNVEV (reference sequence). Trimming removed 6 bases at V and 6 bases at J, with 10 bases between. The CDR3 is CASSPLGDTQYF. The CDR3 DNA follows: TGTGCCAGCAGCCCACTTGGTGATACGCAGTATTTT.

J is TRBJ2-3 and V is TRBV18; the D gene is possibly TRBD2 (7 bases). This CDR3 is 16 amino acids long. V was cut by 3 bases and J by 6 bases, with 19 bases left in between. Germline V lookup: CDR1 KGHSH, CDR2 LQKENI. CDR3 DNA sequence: TGTGCCAGCTCACCCTCTCCCGGGGGGCTCGGGGATACGCAGTATTTT. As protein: CASSPSPGGLGDTQYF.

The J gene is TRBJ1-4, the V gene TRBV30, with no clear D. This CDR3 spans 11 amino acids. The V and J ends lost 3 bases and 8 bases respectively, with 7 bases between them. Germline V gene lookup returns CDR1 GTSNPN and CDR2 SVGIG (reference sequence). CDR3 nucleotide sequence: TGTGCCTGGAGGCAGTCAGAAAAACTGTTTTTT. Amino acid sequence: CAWRQSEKLFF.

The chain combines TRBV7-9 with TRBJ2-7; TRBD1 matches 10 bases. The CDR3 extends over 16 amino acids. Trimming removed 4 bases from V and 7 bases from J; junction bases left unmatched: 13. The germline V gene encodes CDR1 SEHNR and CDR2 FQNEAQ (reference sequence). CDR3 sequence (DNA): TGTGCCAGCAGCTCCCTAGGGACAGGGGCGACCGGGGAGCAGTACTTC. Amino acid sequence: CASSSLGTGATGEQYF.

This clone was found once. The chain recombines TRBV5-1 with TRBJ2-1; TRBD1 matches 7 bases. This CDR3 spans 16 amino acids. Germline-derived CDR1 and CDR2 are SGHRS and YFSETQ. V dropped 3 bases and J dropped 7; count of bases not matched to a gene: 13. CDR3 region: CASSSAIGQAFNEQFF. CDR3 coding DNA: TGCGCCAGCAGCTCTGCCATCGGACAGGCGTTTAATGAGCAGTTCTTC.

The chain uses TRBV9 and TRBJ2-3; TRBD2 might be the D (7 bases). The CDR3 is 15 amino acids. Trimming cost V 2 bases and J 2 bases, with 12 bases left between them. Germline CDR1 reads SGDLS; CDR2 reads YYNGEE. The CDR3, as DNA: TGTGCCAGCAGCGTTAACGGGGGGCCCACAGATACGCAGTATTTT. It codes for CASSVNGGPTDTQYF.

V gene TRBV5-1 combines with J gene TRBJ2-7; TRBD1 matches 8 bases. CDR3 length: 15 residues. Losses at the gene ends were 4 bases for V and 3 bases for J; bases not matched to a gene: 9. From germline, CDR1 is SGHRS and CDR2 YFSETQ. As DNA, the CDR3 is TGCGCCAGCAGCCGTCCCGACAGGGGTGGCTACGAGCAGTACTTC. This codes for CASSRPDRGGYEQYF.

This CDR3 reads CASSFLAGNYNEQFF. CDR3 sequence (DNA): TGTGCCAGCAGCTTCCTAGCGGGGAACTACAATGAGCAGTTCTTC. The chain is built from TRBV5-6 and TRBJ2-1, with TRBD2 matching over 9 bases. Looked up from germline, CDR1 is SGHDT and CDR2 is YYEEEE. The CDR3 spans 15 residues. Trimming at V came to 2 bases and at J to 3 bases, leaving 3 bases not matched to a gene.

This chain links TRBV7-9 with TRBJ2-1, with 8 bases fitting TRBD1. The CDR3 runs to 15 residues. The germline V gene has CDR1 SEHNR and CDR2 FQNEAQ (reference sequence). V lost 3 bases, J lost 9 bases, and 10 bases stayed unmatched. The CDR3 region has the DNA TGTGCCAGCAGCTTTGTCCAGGGGGCTAGGGTTGAGCAGTTCTTC. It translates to CASSFVQGARVEQFF.

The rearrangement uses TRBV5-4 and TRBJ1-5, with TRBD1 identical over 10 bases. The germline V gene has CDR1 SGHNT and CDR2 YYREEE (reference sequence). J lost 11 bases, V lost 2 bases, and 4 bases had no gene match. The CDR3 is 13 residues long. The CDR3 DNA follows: TGTGCCAGCAGCTTAGACGGACAGGGGGCCCAGCATTTT. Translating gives CASSLDGQGAQHF. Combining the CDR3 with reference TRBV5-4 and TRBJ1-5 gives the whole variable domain ETGVTQSPTHLIKTRGQQVTLRCSSQSGHNTVSWYQQALGQGPQFIFQYYREEENGRGNFPPRFSGLQFPNYSSELNVNALELDDSALYLCASSLDGQGAQHFGDGTRLSIL.

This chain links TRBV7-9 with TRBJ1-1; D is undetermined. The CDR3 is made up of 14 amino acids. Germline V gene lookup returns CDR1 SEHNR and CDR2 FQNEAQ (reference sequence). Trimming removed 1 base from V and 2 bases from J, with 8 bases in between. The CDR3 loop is CASSLGSGNTEAFF. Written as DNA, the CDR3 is TGTGCCAGCAGCTTAGGATCAGGTAACACTGAAGCTTTCTTT. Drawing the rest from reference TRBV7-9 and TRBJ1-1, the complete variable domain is DTGVSQNPRHKITKRGQNVTFRCDPISEHNRLYWYRQTLGQGPEFLTYFQNEAQLEKSRLLSDRFSAERPKGSFSTLEIQRTEQGDSAMYLCASSLGSGNTEAFFGQGTRLTVV.

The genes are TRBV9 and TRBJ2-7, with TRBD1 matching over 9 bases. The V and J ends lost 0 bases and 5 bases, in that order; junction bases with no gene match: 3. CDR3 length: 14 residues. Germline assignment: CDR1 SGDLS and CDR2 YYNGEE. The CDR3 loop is CASSVGTGENEQYF. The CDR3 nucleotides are TGTGCCAGCAGCGTAGGGACAGGGGAAAACGAGCAGTACTTC.